The subject of this entry is one TCR beta chain. Its matching antigen is unknown. These data are taken from a study of T-cell memory formation after mild COVID-19. Study at large: TCR clustering was largely donor specific.

General study findings and limits: Memory sampled before infection contained some responding clones, suggesting cross-reactive memory joined. CD4+ contracting clones lay mainly in CM and EM, CD8+ ones in EMRA.

V was cut by 8 bases and J by 11 bases, with 21 bases left in between. The CDR3 sequence is 13 residues long. Germline V lookup: CDR1 MNHNY, CDR2 SVGAGI (reference sequence). Constant-segment-primed 5'RACE gave TCR alpha and TCR beta cDNA libraries with sample barcodes and UMIs. TCRdb reprocessed the 5' RACE reads via MiXCR and lists one record per CDR3 protein. The table has about 360,000 distinct CDR3 sequences, 13% seen once. This TCR derives from a man younger than 30 who had mild COVID-19 (a few samples of this study predate the infection). Cell type and time point are not known. The gene calls are TRBV6-6 and TRBJ1-1; possibly TRBD1 for D (5 bases). The sequenced sample consisted of PBMCs or a T cell subset sorted from them (not recorded which). The CDR3 protein is CASFTGRGPVAFF. For the CDR3, the DNA is TGTGCCAGCTTCACTGGTCGGGGCCCCGTGGCTTTCTTT.